The 2 T cell receptor beta chains reported below all come from one sample, sequenced in a study of shared clonotypes between healthy human individuals. Sequencing used immunoSEQ multiplex PCR; TCRdb keeps in-frame clones, though not all of them. The sample has 470,000 or so clones, about 72% seen once. Sequencing was performed on PBMCs. The receptor set was obtained from a woman aged 35 to 49 in good health. Some clones in this sample may be carry-over from other donors' samples.

The chain couples TRBV2 to TRBJ2-1; D not resolved. Trimming removed 6 bases from V and 4 bases from J, with 10 bases in between. Germline-derived CDR1 and CDR2 are SNHLY and FYNNEI. This CDR3 region has 13 residues. CDR3 protein: CASSQDKYNEQFF. CDR3 sequence (DNA): TGTGCCAGCAGCCAAGACAAATACAATGAGCAGTTCTTC.

In nucleotides, the CDR3 is TGCGCCAGCAGCTTAGGGGCTAGCGGGGACAATGAGCAGTTCTTC. Its protein product is CASSLGASGDNEQFF. The rearrangement links TRBV5-1 to TRBJ2-1, with TRBD2 identical over 9 bases. The CDR3 is 15 residues long. Germline V gives CDR1 SGHRS, CDR2 YFSETQ. With 2 bases clipped from V and 5 bases from J, the junction kept 5 bases outside the gene matches.